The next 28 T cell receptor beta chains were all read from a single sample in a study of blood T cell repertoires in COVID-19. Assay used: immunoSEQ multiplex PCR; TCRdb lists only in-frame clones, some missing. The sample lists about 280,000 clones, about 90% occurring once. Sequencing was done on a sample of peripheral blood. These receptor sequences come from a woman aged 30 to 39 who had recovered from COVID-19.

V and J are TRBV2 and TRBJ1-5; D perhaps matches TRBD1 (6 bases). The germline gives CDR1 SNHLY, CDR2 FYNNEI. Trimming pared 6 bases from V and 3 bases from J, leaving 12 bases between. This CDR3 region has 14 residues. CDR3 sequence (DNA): TGTGCCAGCAGGGGGGACACCGTCAATCAGCCCCAGCATTTT. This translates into CASRGDTVNQPQHF.

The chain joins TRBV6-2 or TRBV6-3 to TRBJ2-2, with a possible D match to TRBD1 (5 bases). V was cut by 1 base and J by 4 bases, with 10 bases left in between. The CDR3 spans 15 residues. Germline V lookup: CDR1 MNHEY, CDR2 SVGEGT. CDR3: CASSYYRIGTGELFF. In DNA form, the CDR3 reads TGTGCCAGCAGTTACTACAGGATAGGCACCGGGGAGCTGTTTTTT.

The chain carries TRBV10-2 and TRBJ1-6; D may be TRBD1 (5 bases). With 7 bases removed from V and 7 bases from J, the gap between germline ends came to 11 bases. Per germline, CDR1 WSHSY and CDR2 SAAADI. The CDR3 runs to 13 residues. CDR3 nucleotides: TGCGCCAGCACAGACAGAGGAAATTCACCCCTCCACTTT. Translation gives CASTDRGNSPLHF.

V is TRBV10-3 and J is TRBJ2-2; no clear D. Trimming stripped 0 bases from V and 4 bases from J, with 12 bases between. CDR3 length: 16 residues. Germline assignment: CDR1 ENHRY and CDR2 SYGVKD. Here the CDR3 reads CAISESAQTLTGELFF. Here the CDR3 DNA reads TGTGCCATCAGTGAGTCGGCACAGACACTCACCGGGGAGCTGTTTTTT.

As DNA, the CDR3 is TGTGCCAGCAGCCAAGATATGACGGAGGACGAGCAGTACTTC. This encodes CASSQDMTEDEQYF. This rearrangement joins TRBV4-2 to TRBJ2-7, with a tentative D call TRBD2 (5 bases). This CDR3 contains 14 residues. The V gene lost 0 bases and the J gene lost 5 bases, with 11 bases spanning the gap. Germline CDR1 LGHNA, CDR2 YNFKEQ.

The CDR3 DNA reads as TGTGCCAGCAGTTACGGGCCGCGGGAGGGCCAAGATACGCAGTATTTT. As protein: CASSYGPREGQDTQYF. The chain recombines TRBV6-5 with TRBJ2-3; 9 nucleotides align to TRBD2. The germline V gene encodes CDR1 MNHEY and CDR2 SVGAGI. J lost 5 bases, V lost 2 bases, and 8 bases had no gene match. The CDR3 runs to 16 residues.

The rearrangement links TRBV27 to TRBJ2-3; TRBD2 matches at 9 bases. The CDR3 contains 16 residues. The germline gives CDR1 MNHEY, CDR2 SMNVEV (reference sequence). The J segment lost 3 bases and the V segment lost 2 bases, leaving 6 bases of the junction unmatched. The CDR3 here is CASSLRAGGPTDTQYF. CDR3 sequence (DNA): TGTGCCAGCAGTTTACGGGCGGGGGGGCCAACAGATACGCAGTATTTT.

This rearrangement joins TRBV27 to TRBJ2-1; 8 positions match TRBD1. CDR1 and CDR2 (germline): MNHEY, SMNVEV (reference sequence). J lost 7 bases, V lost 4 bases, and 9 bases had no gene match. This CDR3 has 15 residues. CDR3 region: CASSSSQGARNEQFF. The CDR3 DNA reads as TGTGCCAGCAGTTCCAGTCAGGGGGCGCGGAATGAGCAGTTCTTC.

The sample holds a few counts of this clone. The CDR3 reads CASSLSGGNNQPQHF. The CDR3 DNA is TGTGCCAGCAGCCTCTCGGGAGGTAACAATCAGCCCCAGCATTTT. The V gene is TRBV2, the J gene TRBJ1-5; D gene uncertain. Looked up from germline, CDR1 is SNHLY and CDR2 is FYNNEI. V was shortened by 6 bases and J by 3 bases, with 15 bases between the two germline ends. The CDR3 has 15 residues.

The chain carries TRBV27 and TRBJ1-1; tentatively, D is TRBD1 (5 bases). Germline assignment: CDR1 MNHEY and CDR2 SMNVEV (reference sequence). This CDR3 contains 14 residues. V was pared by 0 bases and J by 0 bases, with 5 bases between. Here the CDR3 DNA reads TGTGCCAGCAGTTTATCAGGGGTGAACACTGAAGCTTTCTTT. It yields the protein CASSLSGVNTEAFF.

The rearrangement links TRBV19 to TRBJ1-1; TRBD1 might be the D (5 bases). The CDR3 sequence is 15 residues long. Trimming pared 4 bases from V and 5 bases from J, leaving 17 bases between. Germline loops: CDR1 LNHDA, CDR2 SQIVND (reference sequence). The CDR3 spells CASSTGSWRGTEAFF. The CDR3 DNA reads TGTGCCAGTAGTACCGGGTCCTGGAGGGGTACTGAAGCTTTCTTT.

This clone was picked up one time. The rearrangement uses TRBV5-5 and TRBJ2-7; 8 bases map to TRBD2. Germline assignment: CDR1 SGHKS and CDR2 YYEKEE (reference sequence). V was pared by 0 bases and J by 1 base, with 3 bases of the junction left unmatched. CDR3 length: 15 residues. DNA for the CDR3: TGTGCCAGCAGCTTGGGGACTAGCCTTTCCTACGAGCAGTACTTC. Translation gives CASSLGTSLSYEQYF.

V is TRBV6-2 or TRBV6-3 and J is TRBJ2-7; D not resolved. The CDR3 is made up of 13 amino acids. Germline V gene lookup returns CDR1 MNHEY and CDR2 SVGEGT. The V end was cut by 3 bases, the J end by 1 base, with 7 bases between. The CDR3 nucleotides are TGTGCCAGCAGTTATCCCGGTTCCTACGAGCAGTACTTC. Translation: CASSYPGSYEQYF.

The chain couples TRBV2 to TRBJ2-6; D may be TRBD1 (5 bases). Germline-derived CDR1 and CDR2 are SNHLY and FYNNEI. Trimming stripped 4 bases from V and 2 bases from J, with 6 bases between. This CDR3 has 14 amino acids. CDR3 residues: CASSAGTGANVLTF. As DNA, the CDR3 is TGTGCCAGCAGTGCAGGGACTGGGGCCAACGTCCTGACTTTC.

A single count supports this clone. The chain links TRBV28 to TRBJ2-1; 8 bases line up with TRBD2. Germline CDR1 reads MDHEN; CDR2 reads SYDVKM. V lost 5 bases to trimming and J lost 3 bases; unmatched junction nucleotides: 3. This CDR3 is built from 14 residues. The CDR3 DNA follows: TGTGCCAGCAGTCCCAGCGGGAGCTACAATGAGCAGTTCTTC. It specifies CASSPSGSYNEQFF.

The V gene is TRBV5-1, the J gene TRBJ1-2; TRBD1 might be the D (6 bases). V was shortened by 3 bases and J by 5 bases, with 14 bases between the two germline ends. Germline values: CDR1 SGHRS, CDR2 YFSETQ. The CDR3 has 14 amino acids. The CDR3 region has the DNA TGCGCCAGCAGCTCCTCAGGGGAAGGGTATGGCTACACCTTC. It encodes CASSSSGEGYGYTF. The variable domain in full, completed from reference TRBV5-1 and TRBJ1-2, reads KAGVTQTPRYLIKTRGQQVTLSCSPISGHRSVSWYQQTPGQGLQFLFEYFSETQRNKGNFPGRFSGRQFSNSRSEMNVSTLELGDSALYLCASSSSGEGYGYTFGSGTRLTVV.

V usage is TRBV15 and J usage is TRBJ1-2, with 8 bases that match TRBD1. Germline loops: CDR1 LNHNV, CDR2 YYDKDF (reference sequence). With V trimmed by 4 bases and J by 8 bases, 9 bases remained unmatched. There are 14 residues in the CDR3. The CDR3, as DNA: TGTGCCACCAGCATTGACAGGGGAGGAGGAGGCTACACCTTC. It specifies CATSIDRGGGGYTF.

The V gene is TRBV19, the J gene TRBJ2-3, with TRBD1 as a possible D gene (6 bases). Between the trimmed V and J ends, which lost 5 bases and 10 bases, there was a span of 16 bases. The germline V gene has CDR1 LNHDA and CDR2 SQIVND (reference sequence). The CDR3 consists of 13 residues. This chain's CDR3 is CASSLTGSGAQYF. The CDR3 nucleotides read TGTGCCAGTAGTCTCACGGGTTCAGGGGCGCAGTATTTT.

The CDR3 bases are TGTGCCAGCAGTGAATCCCTAGCGGGACTTCGCAACGAGCAGTACTTC. Translation gives CASSESLAGLRNEQYF. V and J are TRBV2 and TRBJ2-7; 9 bases match TRBD2. The CDR3 runs 16 residues. Germline V gene sequence: CDR1 SNHLY, CDR2 FYNNEI. With V trimmed by 2 bases and J by 5 bases, 10 bases remained unmatched.

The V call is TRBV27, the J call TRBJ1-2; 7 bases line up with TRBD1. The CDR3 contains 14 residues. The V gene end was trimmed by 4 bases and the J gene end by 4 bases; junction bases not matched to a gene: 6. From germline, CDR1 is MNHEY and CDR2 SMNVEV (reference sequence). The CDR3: CASSSSDRFYGYTF. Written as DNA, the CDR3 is TGTGCCAGCAGTTCCTCGGACAGGTTCTATGGCTACACCTTC.

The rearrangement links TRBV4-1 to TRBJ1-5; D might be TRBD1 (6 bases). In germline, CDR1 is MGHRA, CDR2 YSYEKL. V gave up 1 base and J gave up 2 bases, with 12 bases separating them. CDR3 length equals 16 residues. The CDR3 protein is CASSQVFRGRNQPQHF. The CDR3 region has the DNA TGCGCCAGCAGCCAAGTTTTCAGGGGCCGCAATCAGCCCCAGCATTTT.

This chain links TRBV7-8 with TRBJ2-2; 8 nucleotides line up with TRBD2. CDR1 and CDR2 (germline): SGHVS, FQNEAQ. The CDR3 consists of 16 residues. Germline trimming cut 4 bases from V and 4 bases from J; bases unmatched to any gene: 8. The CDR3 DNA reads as TGTGCCAGCAGCTCCCTGACTAGCGTCAGCACCGGGGAGCTGTTTTTT. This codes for CASSSLTSVSTGELFF.

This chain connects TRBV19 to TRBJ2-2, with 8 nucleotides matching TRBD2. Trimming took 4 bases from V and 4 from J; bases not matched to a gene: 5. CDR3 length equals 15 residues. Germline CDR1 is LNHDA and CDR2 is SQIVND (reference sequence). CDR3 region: CASSNSGSSTGELFF. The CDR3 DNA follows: TGTGCCAGTAGTAACAGCGGGAGTAGCACCGGGGAGCTGTTTTTT.

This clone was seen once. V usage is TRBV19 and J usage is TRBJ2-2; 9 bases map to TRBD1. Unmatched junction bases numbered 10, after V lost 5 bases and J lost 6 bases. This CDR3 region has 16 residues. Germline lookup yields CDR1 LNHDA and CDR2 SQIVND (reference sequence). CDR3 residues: CASSLGGQGRAGELFF. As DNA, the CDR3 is TGTGCCAGTAGTCTAGGGGGACAGGGAAGGGCCGGGGAGCTGTTTTTT.

This CDR3 is CASSRPTSGREGETQYF. The CDR3, as DNA: TGTGCCAGCAGCCGCCCAACTAGCGGGAGGGAGGGGGAGACCCAGTACTTC. V gene TRBV6-2 or TRBV6-3 combines with J gene TRBJ2-5, with 13 bases that match TRBD2. V dropped 6 bases and J dropped 5; count of bases not matched to a gene: 12. The CDR3 has 17 amino acids. Germline CDR1 is MNHEY and CDR2 is SVGEGT.

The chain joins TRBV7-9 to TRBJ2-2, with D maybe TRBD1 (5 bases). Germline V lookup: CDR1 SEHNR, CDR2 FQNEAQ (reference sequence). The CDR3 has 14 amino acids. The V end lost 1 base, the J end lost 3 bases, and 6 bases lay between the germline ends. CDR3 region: CASSLEQDTGELFF. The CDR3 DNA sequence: TGTGCCAGCAGCTTAGAACAGGACACCGGGGAGCTGTTTTTT. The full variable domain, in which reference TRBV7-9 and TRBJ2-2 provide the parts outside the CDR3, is DTGVSQNPRHKITKRGQNVTFRCDPISEHNRLYWYRQTLGQGPEFLTYFQNEAQLEKSRLLSDRFSAERPKGSFSTLEIQRTEQGDSAMYLCASSLEQDTGELFFGEGSRLTVL.

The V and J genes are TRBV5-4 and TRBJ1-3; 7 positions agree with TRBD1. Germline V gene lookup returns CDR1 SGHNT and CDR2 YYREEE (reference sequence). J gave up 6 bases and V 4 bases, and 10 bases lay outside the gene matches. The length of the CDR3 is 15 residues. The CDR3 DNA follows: TGTGCCAGCAGCACAGACAGGGAGCCCGCAAACACCATATATTTT. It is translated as CASSTDREPANTIYF.

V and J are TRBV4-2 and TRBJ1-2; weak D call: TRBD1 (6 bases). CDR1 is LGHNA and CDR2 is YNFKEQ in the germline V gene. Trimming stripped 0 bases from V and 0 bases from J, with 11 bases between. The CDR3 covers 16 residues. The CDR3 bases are TGTGCCAGCAGCCAAGATTTGGCAGGGGCTAACTATGGCTACACCTTC. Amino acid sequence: CASSQDLAGANYGYTF.